The clone carrying this T cell receptor (beta chain) was counted only a few times. Its specificity is unknown. The data are from a study of ipilimumab plus nivolumab after autologous stem cell transplantation. Study background: Patients received a median of about 5 ipilimumab and roughly eight nivolumab doses. Whole-study results and caveats: The authors say TCR, Treg and microbiome findings warrant further study.

Sequencing was performed with immunoSEQ multiplex PCR; in TCRdb, only in-frame clones are kept and a portion is missing. The table includes approximately 12,000 clones, approximately 70% detected once. The CDR3 spans 15 residues. Trimming stripped 5 bases from V and 5 bases from J, with 19 bases between. Germline CDR1 and CDR2: MNHEY and SVGAGI. Here the sequenced sample was PBMCs, taken in a trial of ipilimumab plus nivolumab as post-transplant consolidation. V is TRBV6-5 and J is TRBJ2-7, with D maybe TRBD2 (5 bases). This clonotype was obtained from a male donor with diffuse large B-cell lymphoma. CDR3 bases: TGTGCCAGCAGTGCAACCGGACTTAACTTTAACGAGCAGTACTTC. This sequence encodes CASSATGLNFNEQYF.